The 30 T cell receptor beta chains listed next were all sequenced from one sample in a study of OX40 agonist ivuxolimab in advanced cancers. Method: immunoSEQ multiplex PCR; TCRdb's copy keeps in-frame clones and lacks some. The sample consists of 95,000 or so clones, 70% to 85% of them appearing once. Sample: CD4+ or CD8+ T cells sorted from blood, taken in a trial of the OX40 agonist ivuxolimab. These receptors were taken from an adult with an advanced solid tumor such as melanoma, head and neck, liver or kidney cancer.

The genes are TRBV6-6 and TRBJ2-7; TRBD1 agrees at 7 bases. This CDR3 has 13 residues. Germline CDR1 and CDR2: MNHNY and SVGAGI (reference sequence). V gave up 6 bases and J gave up 0 bases; unmatched junction bases: 2. CDR3 residues: CASRRDSSYEQYF. Written as DNA, the CDR3 is TGTGCCAGCAGACGGGACAGCTCCTACGAGCAGTACTTC.

The chain carries TRBV7-8 and TRBJ2-1, with TRBD2 identical over 7 bases. There are 14 residues in the CDR3. Trimming cost V 5 bases and J 5 bases; bases outside gene matches: 6. CDR1 and CDR2 (germline): SGHVS, FQNEAQ. Here the CDR3 DNA reads TGTGCCAGCAGCCAGTTCCGGGGGGACAATGAGCAGTTCTTC. Translated: CASSQFRGDNEQFF.

V usage is TRBV14 and J usage is TRBJ1-1, with D maybe TRBD1 (5 bases). Between the trimmed V and J ends, which lost 2 bases and 0 bases, there was a span of 10 bases. CDR3 length equals 15 residues. Germline CDR1 reads SGHDN; CDR2 reads FVKESK. CDR3 nucleotide sequence: TGTGCCAGCAGCCAATGGGGGACGGTGAACACTGAAGCTTTCTTT. It encodes CASSQWGTVNTEAFF.

This chain uses TRBV15 with TRBJ1-6, with 7 bases fitting TRBD1. V shed 5 bases, J shed 7 bases, and the junction held 8 bases outside the gene matches. The CDR3 sequence is 15 residues long. Per germline, CDR1 LNHNV and CDR2 YYDKDF (reference sequence). The CDR3 loop is CATSEGGRGNSPLHF. DNA for the CDR3: TGTGCCACCAGCGAGGGGGGCAGGGGGAATTCACCCCTCCACTTT.

The V gene is TRBV5-4, the J gene TRBJ2-7, with a weak D call TRBD1 (6 bases). V was trimmed by 2 bases and J by 7 bases, leaving 13 bases between them. Germline CDR1 and CDR2: SGHNT and YYREEE (reference sequence). The CDR3 runs 13 residues. Here the CDR3 DNA reads TGTGCCAGCAGCTTTCAGGGGAATGAGGAGCAGTACTTC. Its protein is CASSFQGNEEQYF. Variable domain in full (rest from reference TRBV5-4 and TRBJ2-7): ETGVTQSPTHLIKTRGQQVTLRCSSQSGHNTVSWYQQALGQGPQFIFQYYREEENGRGNFPPRFSGLQFPNYSSELNVNALELDDSALYLCASSFQGNEEQYFGPGTRLTVT.

This clone was seen only once. This chain joins TRBV5-6 and TRBJ2-4, with D possibly matching TRBD2 (5 bases). This CDR3 region has 12 residues. Germline values: CDR1 SGHDT, CDR2 YYEEEE. Trimming took 10 bases from V and 8 from J, leaving 16 bases between them. CDR3 DNA: TGTGCCTCCCAACGGAGAGGGTACATTCAGTACTTC. Its protein product is CASQRRGYIQYF.

This clone was picked up one time. The genes are TRBV10-3 and TRBJ2-1, with 8 bases matching TRBD2. In germline, CDR1 is ENHRY, CDR2 SYGVKD. The CDR3 runs to 15 residues. V lost 7 bases to trimming and J lost 2 bases; unmatched junction nucleotides: 7. The CDR3 region is CAIMERELAYNEQFF. DNA of the CDR3: TGTGCCATCATGGAGCGGGAGTTGGCCTACAATGAGCAGTTCTTC.

This clone came up once. This chain joins TRBV11-2 and TRBJ2-7, with 11 bases aligning to TRBD2. The CDR3 has 14 amino acids. J gave up 3 bases and V 2 bases, and 0 bases lay outside the gene matches. Germline V gene data show CDR1 as SGHAT and CDR2 as FQNNGV. The CDR3 bases are TGTGCCAGCAGCTTACTAGCGGGAGGCTACGAGCAGTACTTC. This encodes CASSLLAGGYEQYF.

The chain carries TRBV18 and TRBJ2-7; unclear D gene. Trimming took 3 bases from V and 6 from J, leaving 12 bases between them. The CDR3 consists of 13 residues. From germline, CDR1 is KGHSH and CDR2 LQKENI. DNA for the CDR3: TGTGCCAGCTCACCTACCGTGAATGGCGAGCAGTACTTC. This translates into CASSPTVNGEQYF.

The CDR3 reads CATSRGPSDRGRGELFF. As DNA, the CDR3 is TGTGCCACCAGCAGAGGGCCCTCGGACAGGGGGCGCGGGGAGCTGTTTTTT. The chain joins TRBV15 to TRBJ2-2; 11 positions agree with TRBD1. The CDR3 contains 17 residues. Looked up from germline, CDR1 is LNHNV and CDR2 is YYDKDF (reference sequence). V lost 1 base, J lost 7 bases, and 8 bases stayed unmatched.

CDR3 bases: TGTGCCAGTAGCGCCATGCTCAGGACCTACAATGAGCAGTTCTTC. It encodes CASSAMLRTYNEQFF. The chain joins TRBV19 to TRBJ2-1; D remains ambiguous. The germline CDR1 and CDR2 sequences are LNHDA and SQIVND (reference sequence). The CDR3 contains 15 residues. Deletions cut 6 bases from V and 2 bases from J, with 14 bases between.

This chain connects TRBV6-1 to TRBJ1-5; D not certain. The CDR3 sequence is 14 residues long. The V gene's germline CDR1 is MNHNS and CDR2 SASEGT. V dropped 1 base and J dropped 7 bases, with 11 bases sitting between them. CDR3 sequence (DNA): TGTGCCAGCAGTGAAGTTGGGTTCTTCCAGCCCCAGCATTTT. Protein: CASSEVGFFQPQHF.

This clone was seen just once. This chain links TRBV28 with TRBJ2-1, with D perhaps matching TRBD1 (7 bases). Germline assignment: CDR1 MDHEN and CDR2 SYDVKM. The length of the CDR3 is 15 residues. V lost 3 bases and J 1 base, leaving 10 bases between the germline ends. CDR3 region: CASSLPGGSYNEQFF. The CDR3 nucleotides read TGTGCCAGCAGTTTGCCAGGGGGGTCCTACAATGAGCAGTTCTTC.

The rearrangement links TRBV7-8 to TRBJ2-7; D may match TRBD1 or TRBD2 (7 bases each). Trimming left V 4 bases short and J 5 bases short, with 21 bases between. The CDR3 has 16 amino acids. The germline gives CDR1 SGHVS, CDR2 FQNEAQ. The CDR3 DNA reads TGTGCCAGCAGCTCCACCAGACAGGGACTATCTGACGAGCAGTACTTC. This gives the protein CASSSTRQGLSDEQYF.

The chain recombines TRBV4-3 with TRBJ1-4; 9 nucleotides align to TRBD1. V gave up 1 base and J gave up 7 bases; unmatched junction bases: 4. Germline V gene sequence: CDR1 LGHNA, CDR2 YSLEER. CDR3 length: 15 residues. CDR3 DNA: TGCGCCAGCAGCCAAGCTATGACAGGGGGTGAAAAACTGTTTTTT. This translates into CASSQAMTGGEKLFF.

V gene TRBV27 combines with J gene TRBJ2-1, with unresolved D. V lost 1 base and J 5 bases, leaving 6 bases between the germline ends. The CDR3 consists of 13 residues. Germline-derived CDR1 and CDR2 are MNHEY and SMNVEV (reference sequence). This CDR3 reads CASSLYVNNEQFF. The CDR3 bases are TGTGCCAGCAGTTTATACGTAAACAATGAGCAGTTCTTC.

V usage is TRBV6-6 and J usage is TRBJ1-3; no firm D call. Looked up from germline, CDR1 is MNHNY and CDR2 is SVGAGI (reference sequence). This CDR3 contains 12 residues. Trimming removed 6 bases at V and 0 bases at J, with 3 bases between. For the CDR3, the DNA is TGTGCCAGCAGATTCTCTGGAAACACCATATATTTT. Translation: CASRFSGNTIYF.

The J gene is TRBJ1-1, the V gene TRBV12-5; D might be TRBD1 (5 bases). Germline V gene sequence: CDR1 LGHNT, CDR2 FRNRAP. This CDR3 is built from 13 residues. The V end was cut by 1 base, the J end by 7 bases, with 10 bases between. The CDR3 loop is CASGLGEGDEAFF. CDR3 sequence (DNA): TGTGCTAGTGGTTTGGGTGAAGGGGATGAAGCTTTCTTT. Full variable domain (missing parts from reference TRBV12-5 and TRBJ1-1): DARVTQTPRHKVTEMGQEVTMRCQPILGHNTVFWYRQTMMQGLELLAYFRNRAPLDDSGMPKDRFSAEMPDATLATLKIQPSEPRDSAVYFCASGLGEGDEAFFGQGTRLTVV.

This sequence joins TRBV6-1 and TRBJ2-4; D possibly corresponds to TRBD1 (5 bases). This CDR3 has 14 residues. Germline V gene data show CDR1 as MNHNS and CDR2 as SASEGT. Between the trimmed V and J ends, which lost 9 bases and 1 base, there was a span of 13 bases. Here the CDR3 reads CASVVPGAKNIQYF. The CDR3 nucleotides are TGTGCCAGTGTTGTCCCAGGGGCCAAAAACATTCAGTACTTC.

The chain carries TRBV4-1 and TRBJ2-7, with unresolved D. The length of the CDR3 is 16 residues. Trimming removed 4 bases at V and 2 bases at J, with 18 bases between. The germline CDR1 and CDR2 sequences are MGHRA and YSYEKL. The CDR3 sequence: CASSPSPGLRTYEQYF. In nucleotides, the CDR3 is TGCGCCAGCAGCCCGTCTCCCGGGTTACGGACCTACGAGCAGTACTTC.

The V call is TRBV27, the J call TRBJ2-7; D is possibly TRBD1 (5 bases). The V and J ends lost 2 bases and 5 bases respectively, with 7 bases between them. The germline V gene encodes CDR1 MNHEY and CDR2 SMNVEV (reference sequence). The CDR3 has 12 residues. The CDR3 is CASSLLGDEQYF. The CDR3 DNA follows: TGTGCCAGCAGTTTACTAGGGGACGAGCAGTACTTC.

The genes are TRBV6-5 and TRBJ2-2; D is unclear. This CDR3 comprises 16 residues. Germline V gene lookup returns CDR1 MNHEY and CDR2 SVGAGI. With 0 bases removed from V and 4 bases from J, the gap between germline ends came to 12 bases. Here the CDR3 reads CASSYSLAPGTGELFF. CDR3 DNA sequence: TGTGCCAGCAGTTACTCTCTCGCACCCGGCACCGGGGAGCTGTTTTTT.

This clone is a singleton in its sample. The rearrangement uses TRBV6-1 and TRBJ2-1, with 13 bases lining up with TRBD2. V gave up 4 bases and J gave up 6 bases; unmatched junction bases: 3. The CDR3 is 15 residues long. Germline values: CDR1 MNHNS, CDR2 SASEGT. The CDR3 DNA reads as TGTGCCAGCAGTGCGGGACTAGCGGGAAGCAATGAGCAGTTCTTC. Encoded protein: CASSAGLAGSNEQFF.

This clone was seen only a few times. The chain links TRBV4-2 to TRBJ2-1; D remains unclear. Between the trimmed V and J ends, which lost 4 bases and 5 bases, there was a span of 9 bases. This CDR3 comprises 13 residues. Germline values: CDR1 LGHNA, CDR2 YNFKEQ. CDR3 in DNA: TGTGCCAGCAGCCCTTCCAAGGACAATGAGCAGTTCTTC. Its translation: CASSPSKDNEQFF.

The chain is built from TRBV27 and TRBJ2-1; TRBD2 aligns across 11 bases. This CDR3 spans 15 amino acids. In germline, CDR1 is MNHEY, CDR2 SMNVEV (reference sequence). The V gene end was trimmed by 6 bases and the J gene end by 4 bases; junction bases not matched to a gene: 5. Written as DNA, the CDR3 is TGTGCCAGCAGACCCGGGACTAGCGGTTACAATGAGCAGTTCTTC. Protein sequence: CASRPGTSGYNEQFF.

The chain uses TRBV7-9 and TRBJ2-3, with 11 positions matching TRBD2. Germline assignment: CDR1 SEHNR and CDR2 FQNEAQ (reference sequence). V gave up 4 bases and J gave up 7 bases; unmatched junction bases: 10. The CDR3 is made up of 16 amino acids. CDR3 sequence (DNA): TGTGCCAGCAGCTCTAGCGGGAGGCGAGCCACGAATACGCAGTATTTT. Translating gives CASSSSGRRATNTQYF.

The V call is TRBV7-6, the J call TRBJ1-4; D is ambiguous. Germline V gene lookup returns CDR1 SGHVS and CDR2 FNYEAQ. Trimming pared 0 bases from V and 8 bases from J, leaving 4 bases between. The CDR3 consists of 12 residues. The CDR3 nucleotides are TGTGCCAGCAGCTTAGCGGACGAAAAACTGTTTTTT. It translates to CASSLADEKLFF. The entire variable domain, with the rest obtained from reference TRBV7-6 and TRBJ1-4, is as follows: GAGVSQSPRYKVTKRGQDVALRCDPISGHVSLYWYRQALGQGPEFLTYFNYEAQQDKSGLPNDRFSAERPEGSISTLTIQRTEQRDSAMYRCASSLADEKLFFGSGTQLSVL.

As for this clone: One end of the junction does not line up with germline, which may come from a read error. This CDR3 is also generated by other DNA sequences in the sample. The chain couples TRBV9 to TRBJ2-7; D is uncertain. The CDR3 runs to 13 residues. Germline V gene data show CDR1 as SGDLS and CDR2 as YYNGEE. CDR3 bases: TGTGCCAGCAGCGTAGGGGCCGGCGTTGAGCAGTATTTC. This sequence encodes CASSVGAGVEQYF.

A note on this clone: Other DNA sequences from this sample encode an identical CDR3 as well. The chain recombines TRBV28 with TRBJ2-7, with D hard to call. This CDR3 is built from 12 residues. Germline-derived CDR1 and CDR2 are MDHEN and SYDVKM. The germline V and J ends were trimmed by 4 bases and 1 base, with 5 bases remaining between them. Here the CDR3 reads CASSWGSYEQYF. The CDR3 DNA reads TGTGCCAGCAGTTGGGGATCCTACGAGCAGTACTTC.

CDR3 bases: TGTGCCAGCAGTTTAATCAGGGGTGGAAACACCATATATTTT. Its protein is CASSLIRGGNTIYF. This rearrangement joins TRBV27 to TRBJ1-3, with a possible D match to TRBD1 (6 bases). The CDR3 sequence is 14 residues long. V shed 2 bases and J shed 3 bases, with 8 bases lying between them. CDR1 MNHEY and CDR2 SMNVEV come from the germline V gene (reference sequence).